A selection of T cell receptor beta chains follows, all from one sample in a study of shared clonotypes between healthy human individuals. Profiled with immunoSEQ multiplex PCR; TCRdb holds only in-frame clones, not every one. This sample yields roughly 890,000 clones, of which over 90% are seen a single time; around 24% belongs to the top ten. The sequencing input was naive CD8+ T cells sorted from blood. The receptors originated from a man aged 25 to 45 in good health. Both conserved end residues are part of each CDR3. The D gene is left open where the match is weak. A clone size is listed for some rows: how often the clone was seen (once, few, many), or a class if it is expanded.

DNA,CDR3,length,size,V,D,J
TGTGCCAGTAGTATAGGTGGAAGTGGTGGCTACACCTTC,CASSIGGSGGYTF,13,few,TRBV19,.,TRBJ1-2
TGTGCCAGCAGCCCCGGGACAGGGAACATTCAGTACTTC,CASSPGTGNIQYF,13,.,TRBV5-6,TRBD1,TRBJ2-4
TGCAGCGCTGGACTTCCGAACACCGGGGAGCTGTTTTTT,CSAGLPNTGELFF,13,.,TRBV29-1,.,TRBJ2-2
TGTGCCAGCAGATGGACTAGCAGACCGGGAACAGATACGCAGTATTTT,CASRWTSRPGTDTQYF,16,once,TRBV5-5,TRBD2,TRBJ2-3
TGTGCCAGCAGCGCGGGACTAGCGGGAGTGGGCCAAGAGACCCAGTACTTC,CASSAGLAGVGQETQYF,17,.,TRBV9,TRBD2,TRBJ2-5
TGTGCCAGCAGCTTAGATCCCCAGGGGGGTAGAAACATTCAGTACTTC,CASSLDPQGGRNIQYF,16,.,TRBV7-9,.,TRBJ2-4
TGTGCCAGCAGCTCGCCGACTAGCGAAGACCCCGATACGCAGTATTTT,CASSSPTSEDPDTQYF,16,.,TRBV9,TRBD2,TRBJ2-3
TGTGCCAGCAGTGAAGCGCTCGGTAGCACTCAGCCCCAGCATTTT,CASSEALGSTQPQHF,15,few,TRBV6-1,.,TRBJ1-5
TGTGCCAGCAGCACTAGCTCCTACTACGAGCAGTACTTC,CASSTSSYYEQYF,13,.,TRBV11-1,.,TRBJ2-7
TGTGCCAGCAGGGGGTCTTGGAATGAGCAGTTCTTC,CASRGSWNEQFF,12,.,TRBV27,.,TRBJ2-1
TGTGCCAGCAACAGCGGGAGTGGGGTCTACGAGCAGTACTTC,CASNSGSGVYEQYF,14,.,TRBV28,TRBD2,TRBJ2-7
TGTGCCAGTAGTGCGGACAGGGAGTCTAATGAAAAACTGTTTTTT,CASSADRESNEKLFF,15,.,TRBV19,TRBD1,TRBJ1-4
TGCGCCAGCAGCCTCCGGATTGGGCTAGCGGGGAACTACGAGCAGTACTTC,CASSLRIGLAGNYEQYF,17,.,TRBV4-1,TRBD2,TRBJ2-7
TGCAGCGTTGAAGGACTAGCGCTCGGGTACAATGAGCAGTTCTTC,CSVEGLALGYNEQFF,15,.,TRBV29-1,TRBD2,TRBJ2-1
TGTGCCAGCAGCATTCAGGGGGCCGAGCAGTACTTC,CASSIQGAEQYF,12,.,TRBV11-2,TRBD1,TRBJ2-7
TGTGCCAGCAGTTACTCTCAGGGGGTCTACGAGCAGTACTTC,CASSYSQGVYEQYF,14,.,TRBV6-5,TRBD1,TRBJ2-7
TGTGCCAGCAGTTCCCGGGGGTTCGGGGAAAAACTGTTTTTT,CASSSRGFGEKLFF,14,.,TRBV27,.,TRBJ1-4
TGTGCCAGTAGTATTGGAGTATTCGGTGAGCAGTTCTTC,CASSIGVFGEQFF,13,once,TRBV19,.,TRBJ2-1
TGTGCCAGCAGCCCCCTACGGGGTTTGTACGAGCAGTACTTC,CASSPLRGLYEQYF,14,.,TRBV28,.,TRBJ2-7
TGTGCCAGCTCCGTTATACAGGGCCGGTACACTGAAGCTTTCTTT,CASSVIQGRYTEAFF,15,.,TRBV11-2,.,TRBJ1-1
TGTGCCAGCAGCGACTATAGCGGGAGCCCCGAGGGAGAGCAGTTCTTC,CASSDYSGSPEGEQFF,16,.,TRBV5-4,TRBD2,TRBJ2-1
TGTGCCAGCAGTTTATTGTCTAGCGGGAGTAAAGAGGTAGAGACCCAGTACTTC,CASSLLSSGSKEVETQYF,18,.,TRBV27,TRBD2,TRBJ2-5
TGTGCCAGCAGTTTAATCGACCGGCCCCAAGAGACCCAGTACTTC,CASSLIDRPQETQYF,15,.,TRBV27,.,TRBJ2-5
TGTGCCAGCCAGTTGGCGGTTAGCACAGATACGCAGTATTTT,CASQLAVSTDTQYF,14,.,TRBV2,.,TRBJ2-3
TGTGCCAGCAGCTTGGGTTCCGGGAGCACAGATACGCAGTATTTT,CASSLGSGSTDTQYF,15,.,TRBV5-5,.,TRBJ2-3
TGTGCCAGCAGAGCCGGGACGGCGAACACTGAAGCTTTCTTT,CASRAGTANTEAFF,14,.,TRBV2,.,TRBJ1-1
TGTGCCTGGAGTCCGGGACAGGGCTACAATGAGCAGTTCTTC,CAWSPGQGYNEQFF,14,.,TRBV30,TRBD1,TRBJ2-1
TGTGCCAGCAGCGTAGGCGGGAGCAAGGCTTTCTTT,CASSVGGSKAFF,12,few,TRBV9,.,TRBJ1-1
TGTGCCAGCAGTTTATACCGAGCGGGCACAGATACGCAGTATTTT,CASSLYRAGTDTQYF,15,many,TRBV27,.,TRBJ2-3
TGTGCCAGCCCTTTGACCGGTGATGGTGGTGGAAACACCATATATTTT,CASPLTGDGGGNTIYF,16,.,TRBV7-9,.,TRBJ1-3
TGTGCCAGCAGTCCCTTCCCGACAGGGGGTTCTCAGCCCCAGCATTTT,CASSPFPTGGSQPQHF,16,.,TRBV27,TRBD1,TRBJ1-5
TGCGCCAGCAGCCAAGAGGTGACAGGGGGCACTGAAGCTTTCTTT,CASSQEVTGGTEAFF,15,.,TRBV4-3,TRBD1,TRBJ1-1
TGTGCCAGCAGCACCGGACAGGGGATATCCTACGAGCAGTACTTC,CASSTGQGISYEQYF,15,.,TRBV11-2,TRBD1,TRBJ2-7
TGCGCCAGCAGTGAGGAGGCGGGAAGCTCCTACAATGAGCAGTTCTTC,CASSEEAGSSYNEQFF,16,once,TRBV10-1,.,TRBJ2-1
TGCAGCGTTGAAACGGGATCGTACGAGCAGTACTTC,CSVETGSYEQYF,12,.,TRBV29-1,.,TRBJ2-7
TGTGCCAGCAGCTTAGAAAGACCCGGGACAGAAGCTTTCTTT,CASSLERPGTEAFF,14,.,TRBV11-2,.,TRBJ1-1
TGTGCCATCAGTGGAACTAGCGGGAGAGCGTTCTCCTCCTACGAGCAGTACTTC,CAISGTSGRAFSSYEQYF,18,.,TRBV10-3,TRBD2,TRBJ2-7
TGTGCCAGCTCACTTGGGACAGGGGGCGCCCATTCTCGGGAGACCCAGTACTTC,CASSLGTGGAHSRETQYF,18,.,TRBV18,TRBD1,TRBJ2-5
TGCGCCAGCAGCTTTGGGAGCTCCTACGAGCAGTACTTC,CASSFGSSYEQYF,13,.,TRBV5-1,.,TRBJ2-7
TGTGCCAGCAGTTTAGTACTAGCGGGATTCCCCGGGTTCTTC,CASSLVLAGFPGFF,14,.,TRBV28,TRBD2,TRBJ2-1